The 7 T cell receptor beta chains reported below all come from one sample, sequenced in a study of blood T cells in healthy people across ages. Combining a sample-barcoded 5' primer with a J-beta primer mix, a second PCR ran for 7 to 11 cycles. One entry per CDR3 protein, called by TCRdb with MiXCR from the 5' RACE reads. The profile shows 600,000 or so distinct CDR3 sequences, about 30% of them singletons. Input material: blood. These receptors originate from a woman aged 80 or over in good health.

This clonotype was observed many times. This chain links TRBV30 with TRBJ1-2; TRBD1 matches 11 bases. The CDR3 has 13 residues. From germline, CDR1 is GTSNPN and CDR2 SVGIG (reference sequence). Unmatched junction bases numbered 2, after V lost 4 bases and J lost 4 bases. CDR3 sequence: CAWTGTGGYGYTF. The CDR3 nucleotides read TGTGCCTGGACCGGGACAGGGGGCTATGGCTACACCTTC.

This clonotype was recorded many times. The genes are TRBV6-1 and TRBJ2-1; TRBD2 matches 7 bases. The junction had 7 bases not matched to a gene; V was cut back by 4 bases and J by 4 bases. Germline V CDR1 and CDR2: MNHNS, SASEGT. The CDR3 spans 15 residues. The CDR3 region has the DNA TGTGCCAGCAGTGTTAGGACTAGAGAATACAATGAGCAGTTCTTC. Translating gives CASSVRTREYNEQFF.

This clonotype was seen repeatedly, ten times or more. The V call is TRBV29-1, the J call TRBJ1-2; no clear D gene. The CDR3 extends over 13 amino acids. Trimming stripped 5 bases from V and 4 bases from J, with 14 bases between. CDR1 SQVTM and CDR2 ANQGSEA come from the germline V gene. As DNA, the CDR3 is TGCAGCGTTAGAACAGATTTAGGCTATGGCTACACCTTC. This sequence encodes CSVRTDLGYGYTF. The full variable domain, completed using reference TRBV29-1 and TRBJ1-2, is SAVISQKPSRDICQRGTSLTIQCQVDSQVTMMFWYRQQPGQSLTLIATANQGSEATYESGFVIDKFPISRPNLTFSTLTVSNMSPEDSSIYLCSVRTDLGYGYTFGSGTRLTVV.

Concerning this clonotype itself: Mismatch with germline at one junction end may stem from a read error. The chain links TRBV2 to TRBJ1-5, with D possibly TRBD1 on 6 matching bases. Germline V gives CDR1 SNHLY, CDR2 FYNNEI. The CDR3 is made up of 14 amino acids. This chain's CDR3 is CASRPTGGNQLQHF. The CDR3 DNA follows: TGTGCCAGCAGGCCGACAGGAGGGAATCAGCTCCAGCATTTT.

This clonotype was found a few times. A much bigger clone sits one base away, suggesting this may be a read error. This chain uses TRBV4-2 with TRBJ2-5, with a weak D call TRBD1 (6 bases). Germline CDR1 LGHNA, CDR2 YNFKEQ. The CDR3 sequence is 13 residues long. V lost 3 bases and J 11 bases, leaving 16 bases between the germline ends. CDR3: CASSQGAENEQYF. In DNA, the CDR3 is TGTGCCAGCAGCCAGGGGGCAGAGAATGAGCAGTACTTC.

Ten or more counts support this clonotype. The CDR3 sequence: CASSVAQGGYEQYF. The CDR3 DNA follows: TGTGCCAGCAGCGTAGCTCAAGGGGGCTACGAGCAGTACTTC. The V gene is TRBV9, the J gene TRBJ2-7, with D maybe TRBD1 (6 bases). V dropped 0 bases and J dropped 3 bases, with 10 bases sitting between them. Germline V CDR1 and CDR2: SGDLS, YYNGEE. The length of the CDR3 is 14 residues.

Judged by abundance, this clonotype is medium-sized (0.01 to 0.1%). This chain's CDR3 is CASKGGMETQYF. The CDR3 nucleotides are TGTGCCAGCAAAGGAGGAATGGAGACCCAGTACTTC. V usage is TRBV13 and J usage is TRBJ2-5, with D possibly TRBD2 on 5 matching bases. The CDR3 runs 12 residues. Germline V gene sequence: CDR1 PRHDT, CDR2 FYEKMQ (reference sequence). The V end lost 7 bases, the J end lost 5 bases, and 11 bases lay between the germline ends.